This is a list of T cell receptor beta chains from one sample in a study of T cell responses to AZD1222 COVID-19 vaccine. This table comes from immunoSEQ multiplex PCR, and its TCRdb copy is limited to in-frame clones, with some not included. The sample consists of some 150,000 clones, about nine tenths of them appearing once. The sequenced sample was peripheral blood, obtained on day 0 of AZD1222 vaccination. These receptors were taken from an adult in good health. CDR3s include the opening cysteine and the closing phenylalanine or tryptophan. Fields, in order: V gene, CDR3 length, clone size, D gene, J gene, CDR3 DNA, CDR3 protein. The D gene is left open where the match is weak. Some rows mark clone size as missing; the rest say once, few, many or name a class of expanded clone.

TRBV6-2/TRBV6-3	18	NA	TRBD1	TRBJ1-5	TGTGCCAGCAGTTACGGGACAGGCCGGGGGTATAGCAATCAGCCCCAGCATTTT	CASSYGTGRGYSNQPQHF
TRBV5-5	16	NA	NA	TRBJ1-1	TGTGCCAGCTACCCCTCCACAGTTTCCCAATGGACTGAAGCTTTCTTT	CASYPSTVSQWTEAFF
TRBV30	12	NA	NA	TRBJ1-1	TGTGCCTGGAGTACCTGGAGAGCTGAAGCTTTCTTT	CAWSTWRAEAFF
TRBV12-3/TRBV12-4	13	NA	NA	TRBJ2-1	TGTGCCAGCAGTTTAAAGATGGGAGACGAGCAGTTCTTC	CASSLKMGDEQFF
TRBV9	15	NA	TRBD1	TRBJ2-7	TGTGCCAGCAGCGGGGACAGTGGGACCTCCTACGAGCAGTACTTC	CASSGDSGTSYEQYF
TRBV20-1	15	NA	NA	TRBJ1-3	TGCAGTGCTAGTTTTGGGACCACCTCTGGAAACACCATATATTTT	CSASFGTTSGNTIYF
TRBV7-2	13	NA	NA	TRBJ2-4	TGTGCCAGCAGCTTAGCTGGGCCTGGCATTCAGTACTTC	CASSLAGPGIQYF
TRBV19	15	NA	TRBD1	TRBJ1-6	TGTGCCAGTAGCGGGACAGGCCGGCAGAATTCACCCCTCCACTTT	CASSGTGRQNSPLHF
TRBV11-2	18	NA	TRBD2	TRBJ2-3	TGTGCCAGCAGCTTAGAGGGAGTAGCGGGAGAGGGTGCAGATACGCAGTATTTT	CASSLEGVAGEGADTQYF
TRBV6-4	15	NA	TRBD2	TRBJ2-1	TGTGCCAGCAGTGACCGGACTAGCGGGCTGAATGAGCAGTTCTTC	CASSDRTSGLNEQFF
TRBV7-9	17	many	TRBD2	TRBJ2-1	TGTGCCACTCGGACTAGCGGGAGCAGAGCGGGGTACAATGAGCAGTTCTTC	CATRTSGSRAGYNEQFF
TRBV7-6	15	NA	TRBD1	TRBJ2-2	TGTGCCAGCAGCTTGGGGACAGATTTCACCGGGGAGCTGTTTTTT	CASSLGTDFTGELFF
TRBV5-4	13	once	NA	TRBJ2-7	TGTGCCAGCAGTTTCGGTAATTCCTACGAGCAGTACTTC	CASSFGNSYEQYF
TRBV20-1	13	NA	TRBD1	TRBJ1-4	TGCAGTGCTAGTAAGGGGGCGCATGAAAAACTGTTTTTT	CSASKGAHEKLFF
TRBV6-5	13	once	NA	TRBJ1-2	TGTGCCAGCAAGAATCCGGGGGATTATGGCTACACCTTC	CASKNPGDYGYTF
TRBV5-1	12	NA	NA	TRBJ2-5	TGCGCCAGCAGCTTGGAAGGACAGACCCAGTACTTC	CASSLEGQTQYF
TRBV7-9	13	few	NA	TRBJ1-1	TGTGCCAGCAGCTTAAGGGGGACCACTGAAGCTTTCTTT	CASSLRGTTEAFF
TRBV6-2/TRBV6-3	16	NA	NA	TRBJ1-5	TGTGCCAGCAGTGATGGACACTCTCCCGGCAATCAGCCCCAGCATTTT	CASSDGHSPGNQPQHF
TRBV29-1	17	NA	NA	TRBJ2-1	TGCAGCGTTGAATTATCGCGAGAGAGGGGATGGCAGTTTGAGCAGTTCTTC	CSVELSRERGWQFEQFF
TRBV15	12	NA	NA	TRBJ1-3	TGTGCCACCAGCAGACGAGGAAACACCATATATTTT	CATSRRGNTIYF
TRBV5-1	15	NA	TRBD1	TRBJ1-2	TGCGCCAGCAGCTCGGGACAGGGACAAGCGTCTGGCTACACCTTC	CASSSGQGQASGYTF
TRBV5-1	14	NA	TRBD1	TRBJ1-1	TGCGCCAGCAGCTTGGGGACAGGGAGGACTGAAGCTTTCTTT	CASSLGTGRTEAFF
TRBV2	14	NA	NA	TRBJ2-1	TGTGCCAGCAGGGGGCCCTTATCACACAATGAGCAGTTCTTC	CASRGPLSHNEQFF
TRBV21-1	17	NA	NA	TRBJ2-6	TGTGCCAGCAATCCCTGGGGGGGTCCCCCTGGGGCCAACGTCCTGACTTTC	CASNPWGGPPGANVLTF
TRBV5-4	13	NA	NA	TRBJ1-3	TGTGCCAGCAGCTTCGCCGGGAAGAACACCATATATTTT	CASSFAGKNTIYF
TRBV7-9	15	NA	NA	TRBJ2-1	TGTGCCAGCAGCTTACCAGGCCTGGGGAACAATGAGCAGTTCTTC	CASSLPGLGNNEQFF
TRBV9	16	NA	TRBD2	TRBJ2-5	TGTGCCAGCAGCAGCTCTAGCGGGAGCTTGGGAGAGACCCAGTACTTC	CASSSSSGSLGETQYF
TRBV13	11	NA	NA	TRBJ2-3	TGTGCCAGCAGCAGAACAGATACGCAGTATTTT	CASSRTDTQYF
TRBV5-4	14	NA	TRBD1	TRBJ2-5	TGTGCCAGCAGCTACTACAGGGGGCAAGAGACCCAGTACTTC	CASSYYRGQETQYF
TRBV7-9	14	NA	NA	TRBJ2-5	TGTGCCAGCAGCCGCGAAGAGGCAGGCGAGACCCAGTACTTC	CASSREEAGETQYF
TRBV29-1	13	NA	NA	TRBJ2-7	TGCAGCGTCGGGCTTCGTTGGGGTTACGAGCAGTACTTC	CSVGLRWGYEQYF
TRBV30	13	NA	NA	TRBJ1-1	TGTGCCAGTACCGGGACACGGACGACTGAAGCTTTCTTT	CASTGTRTTEAFF
TRBV18	15	NA	NA	TRBJ2-1	TGTGCCAGCTCACCATTCACACTCGCCTACAATGAGCAGTTCTTC	CASSPFTLAYNEQFF
TRBV7-9	13	NA	NA	TRBJ1-1	TGTGCCAGCAGCTTATTAATGAACACTGAAGCTTTCTTT	CASSLLMNTEAFF
TRBV19	16	NA	NA	TRBJ1-1	TGTGCCAGTAGTACCCATCCAGCCGGGGGGAACACTGAAGCTTTCTTT	CASSTHPAGGNTEAFF
TRBV9	14	NA	TRBD1	TRBJ1-5	TGTGCCAGCAGCGCCGGGACAGGGGGGCAGCCCCAGCATTTT	CASSAGTGGQPQHF
TRBV19	18	NA	NA	TRBJ1-6	TGTGCCAGTAGTATAGGTTTGAGGGGAGGGTTGACCGATTCACCCCTCCACTTT	CASSIGLRGGLTDSPLHF
TRBV3-1/TRBV3-2	16	NA	NA	TRBJ1-1	TGTGCCAGCAGCCAAGTTGCAGCTGGAAAGAACACTGAAGCTTTCTTT	CASSQVAAGKNTEAFF
TRBV27	12	NA	NA	TRBJ2-7	TGTGCCAGCAGTGCCCACCACTACGAGCAGTACTTC	CASSAHHYEQYF
TRBV5-1	15	NA	NA	TRBJ2-1	TGCGCCAGCAGCCCCGGGGGCGGCTCCTACAATGAGCAGTTCTTC	CASSPGGGSYNEQFF
TRBV7-9	13	NA	NA	TRBJ2-5	TGTGCCAGCAGCTTCCGACAGTACGAGACCCAGTACTTC	CASSFRQYETQYF
TRBV6-2/TRBV6-3	16	NA	NA	TRBJ1-1	TGTGCCAGCAGTTCACCGGCGGAAGGCGTTGGTAGGGGAGCTTTCTTT	CASSSPAEGVGRGAFF